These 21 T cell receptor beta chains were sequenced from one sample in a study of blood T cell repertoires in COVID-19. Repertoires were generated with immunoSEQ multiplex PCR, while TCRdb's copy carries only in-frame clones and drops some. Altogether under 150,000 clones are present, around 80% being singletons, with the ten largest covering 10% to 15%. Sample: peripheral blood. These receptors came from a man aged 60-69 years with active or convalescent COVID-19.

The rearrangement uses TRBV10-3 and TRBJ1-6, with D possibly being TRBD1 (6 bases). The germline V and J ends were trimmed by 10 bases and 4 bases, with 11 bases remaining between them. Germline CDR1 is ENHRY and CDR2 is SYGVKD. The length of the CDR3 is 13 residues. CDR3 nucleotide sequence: TGTGCCACCGCAGGACAGTATAATTCACCCCTCCACTTT. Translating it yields CATAGQYNSPLHF.

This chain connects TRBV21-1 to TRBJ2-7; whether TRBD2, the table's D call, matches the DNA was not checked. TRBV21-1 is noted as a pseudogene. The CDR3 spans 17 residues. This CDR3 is CASSNNQNQFLAYEQYF. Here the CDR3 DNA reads TGTGCCAGCAGCAACAATCAAAATCAATTCCTAGCCTACGAGCAGTACTTC.

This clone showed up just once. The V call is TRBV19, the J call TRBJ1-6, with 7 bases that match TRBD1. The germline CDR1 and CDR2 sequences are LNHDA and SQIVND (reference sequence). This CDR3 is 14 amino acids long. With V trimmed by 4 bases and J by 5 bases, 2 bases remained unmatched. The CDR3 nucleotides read TGTGCCAGTAGTAGGGGACAGAATAATTCACCCCTCCACTTT. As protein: CASSRGQNNSPLHF.

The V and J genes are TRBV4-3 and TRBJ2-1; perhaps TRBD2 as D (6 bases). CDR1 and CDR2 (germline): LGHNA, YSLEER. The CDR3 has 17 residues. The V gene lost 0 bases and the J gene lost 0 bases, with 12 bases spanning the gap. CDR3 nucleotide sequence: TGCGCCAGCAGCCAAGATCCCCCCGGGAGCTCCTACAATGAGCAGTTCTTC. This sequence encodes CASSQDPPGSSYNEQFF.

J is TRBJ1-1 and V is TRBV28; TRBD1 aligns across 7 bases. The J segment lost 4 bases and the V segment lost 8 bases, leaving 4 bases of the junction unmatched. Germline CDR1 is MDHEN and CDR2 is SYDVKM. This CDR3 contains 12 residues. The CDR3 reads CASLGGFTEAFF. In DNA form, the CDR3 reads TGTGCCAGCCTAGGGGGCTTCACTGAAGCTTTCTTT.

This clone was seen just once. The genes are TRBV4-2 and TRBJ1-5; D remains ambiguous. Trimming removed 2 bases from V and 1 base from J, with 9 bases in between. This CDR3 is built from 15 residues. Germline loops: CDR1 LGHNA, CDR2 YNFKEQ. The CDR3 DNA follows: TGTGCCAGCAGCCAAAGTCACGGGAGCAATCAGCCCCAGCATTTT. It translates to CASSQSHGSNQPQHF.

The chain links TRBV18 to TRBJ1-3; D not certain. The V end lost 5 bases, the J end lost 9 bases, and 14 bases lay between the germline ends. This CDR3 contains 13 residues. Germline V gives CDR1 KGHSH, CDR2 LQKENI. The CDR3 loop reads CASSAGGRGTIYF. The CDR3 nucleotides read TGTGCCAGCTCAGCCGGAGGTCGGGGCACCATATATTTT.

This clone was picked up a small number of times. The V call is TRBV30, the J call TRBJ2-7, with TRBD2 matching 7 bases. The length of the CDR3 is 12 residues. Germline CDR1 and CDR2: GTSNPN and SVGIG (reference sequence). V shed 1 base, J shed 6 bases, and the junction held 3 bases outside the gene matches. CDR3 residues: CAWSGREGEQYF. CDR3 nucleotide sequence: TGTGCCTGGAGTGGGAGGGAGGGCGAGCAGTACTTC.

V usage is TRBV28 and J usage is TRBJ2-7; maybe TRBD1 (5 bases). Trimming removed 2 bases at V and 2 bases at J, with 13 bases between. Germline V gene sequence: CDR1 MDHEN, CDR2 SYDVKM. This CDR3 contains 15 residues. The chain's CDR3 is CASSLRAGQAYEQYF. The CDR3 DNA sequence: TGTGCCAGCAGTTTACGGGCAGGGCAGGCCTACGAGCAGTACTTC.

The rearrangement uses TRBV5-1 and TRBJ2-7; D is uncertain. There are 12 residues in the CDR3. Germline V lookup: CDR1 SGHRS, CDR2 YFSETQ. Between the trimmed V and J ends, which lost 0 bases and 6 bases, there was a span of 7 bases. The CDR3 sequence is CASSLGQFEQYF. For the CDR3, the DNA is TGCGCCAGCAGCTTGGGTCAGTTCGAGCAGTACTTC.

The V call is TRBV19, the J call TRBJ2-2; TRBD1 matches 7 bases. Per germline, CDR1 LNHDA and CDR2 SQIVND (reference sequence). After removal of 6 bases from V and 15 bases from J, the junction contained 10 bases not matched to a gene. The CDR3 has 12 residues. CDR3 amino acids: CASRGVGQILFF. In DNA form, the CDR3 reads TGTGCCAGTAGAGGGGTGGGACAGATATTGTTTTTT.

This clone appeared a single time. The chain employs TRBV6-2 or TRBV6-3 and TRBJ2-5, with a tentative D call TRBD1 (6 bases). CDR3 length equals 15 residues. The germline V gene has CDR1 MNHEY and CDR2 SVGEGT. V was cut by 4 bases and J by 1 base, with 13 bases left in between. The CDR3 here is CASSSQRTAQETQYF. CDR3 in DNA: TGTGCCAGCAGTTCCCAACGGACAGCCCAAGAGACCCAGTACTTC.

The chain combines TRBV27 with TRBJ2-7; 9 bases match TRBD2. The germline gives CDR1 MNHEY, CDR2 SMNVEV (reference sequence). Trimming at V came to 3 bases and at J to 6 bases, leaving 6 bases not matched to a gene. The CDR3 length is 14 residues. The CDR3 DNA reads TGTGCCAGCAGTTTGGTAGCGGGAGACTTCGAGCAGTACTTC. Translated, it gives CASSLVAGDFEQYF.

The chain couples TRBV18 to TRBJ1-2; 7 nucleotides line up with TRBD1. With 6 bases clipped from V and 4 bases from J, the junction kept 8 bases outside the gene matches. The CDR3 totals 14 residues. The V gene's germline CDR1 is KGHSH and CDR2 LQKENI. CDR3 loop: CASSRQGEGYGYTF. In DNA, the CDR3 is TGTGCCAGCTCGCGACAGGGAGAAGGCTATGGCTACACCTTC.

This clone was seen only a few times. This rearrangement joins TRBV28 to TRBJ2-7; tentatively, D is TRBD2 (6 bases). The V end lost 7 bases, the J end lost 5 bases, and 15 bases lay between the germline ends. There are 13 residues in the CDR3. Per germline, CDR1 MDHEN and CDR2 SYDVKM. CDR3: CASTDRGYHEQYF. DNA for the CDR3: TGTGCCAGCACCGATCGGGGGTACCACGAGCAGTACTTC.

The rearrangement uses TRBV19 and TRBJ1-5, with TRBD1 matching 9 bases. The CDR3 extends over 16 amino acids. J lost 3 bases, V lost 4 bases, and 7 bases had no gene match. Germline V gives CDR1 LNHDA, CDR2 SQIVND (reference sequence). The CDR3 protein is CASSSRQGDANQPQHF. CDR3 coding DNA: TGTGCCAGTAGTAGTAGACAGGGGGATGCCAATCAGCCCCAGCATTTT.

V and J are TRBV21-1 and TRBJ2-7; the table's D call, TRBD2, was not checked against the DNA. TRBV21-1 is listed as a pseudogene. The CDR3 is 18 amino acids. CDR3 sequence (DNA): TGTGCCAGCAGCGGGGGCAGGGGCGCAGCGGGAATCCCCTACGAGCAGTACTTC. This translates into CASSGGRGAAGIPYEQYF.

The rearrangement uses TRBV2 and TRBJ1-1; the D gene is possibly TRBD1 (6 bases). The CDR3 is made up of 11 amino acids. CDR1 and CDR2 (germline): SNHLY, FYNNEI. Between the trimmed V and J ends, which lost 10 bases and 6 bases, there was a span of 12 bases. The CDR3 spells CAIGGGPEAFF. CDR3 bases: TGTGCCATTGGGGGGGGGCCTGAAGCTTTCTTT.

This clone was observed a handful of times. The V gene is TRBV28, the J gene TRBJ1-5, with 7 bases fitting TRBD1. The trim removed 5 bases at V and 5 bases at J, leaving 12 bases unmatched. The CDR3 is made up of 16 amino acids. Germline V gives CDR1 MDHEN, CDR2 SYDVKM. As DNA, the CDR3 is TGTGCCAGCAGTACCCACAGGGGCGGTTTGGATCAGCCCCAGCATTTT. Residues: CASSTHRGGLDQPQHF.

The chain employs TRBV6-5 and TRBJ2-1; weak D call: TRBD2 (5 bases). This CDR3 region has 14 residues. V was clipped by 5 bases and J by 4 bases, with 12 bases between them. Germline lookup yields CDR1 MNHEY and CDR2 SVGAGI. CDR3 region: CASSPRGTYNEQFF. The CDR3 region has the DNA TGTGCCAGCAGTCCCCGGGGAACATACAATGAGCAGTTCTTC.

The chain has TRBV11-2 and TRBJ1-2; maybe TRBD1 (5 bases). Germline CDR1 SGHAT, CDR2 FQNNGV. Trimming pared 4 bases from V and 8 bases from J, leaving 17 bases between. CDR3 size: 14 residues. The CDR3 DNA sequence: TGTGCCAGCAGCTCCCTCCGGCAGGGCTCCGGCTACACCTTC. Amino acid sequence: CASSSLRQGSGYTF.